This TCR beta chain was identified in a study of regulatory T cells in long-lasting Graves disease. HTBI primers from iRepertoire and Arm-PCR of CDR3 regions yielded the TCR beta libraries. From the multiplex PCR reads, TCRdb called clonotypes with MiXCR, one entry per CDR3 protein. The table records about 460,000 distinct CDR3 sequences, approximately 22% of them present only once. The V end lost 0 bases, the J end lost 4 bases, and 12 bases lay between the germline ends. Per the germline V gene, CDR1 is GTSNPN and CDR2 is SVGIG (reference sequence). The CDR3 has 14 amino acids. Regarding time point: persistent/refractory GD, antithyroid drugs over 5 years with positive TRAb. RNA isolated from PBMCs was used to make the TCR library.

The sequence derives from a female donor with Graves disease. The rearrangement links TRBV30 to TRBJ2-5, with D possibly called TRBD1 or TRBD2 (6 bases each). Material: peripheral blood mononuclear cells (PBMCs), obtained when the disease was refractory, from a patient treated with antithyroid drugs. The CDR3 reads CAWSVGGGRETQYF. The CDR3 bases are TGTGCCTGGAGTGTAGGAGGGGGGCGAGAGACCCAGTACTTC.